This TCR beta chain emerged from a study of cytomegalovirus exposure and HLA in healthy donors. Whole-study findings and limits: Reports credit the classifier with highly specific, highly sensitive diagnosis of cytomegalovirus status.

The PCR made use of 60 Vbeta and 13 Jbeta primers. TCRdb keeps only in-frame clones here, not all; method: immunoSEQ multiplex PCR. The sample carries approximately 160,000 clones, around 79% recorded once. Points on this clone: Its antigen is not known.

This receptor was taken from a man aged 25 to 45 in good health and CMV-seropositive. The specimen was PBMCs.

CDR3 loop: CAWSVDSSTDTQYF. In DNA, the CDR3 is TGTGCCTGGAGTGTAGACAGTAGCACAGATACGCAGTATTTT. The chain has TRBV30 and TRBJ2-3; D perhaps matches TRBD1 (5 bases). The CDR3 consists of 14 residues. V lost 0 bases, J lost 0 bases, and 7 bases lay in between. CDR1 and CDR2 (germline): GTSNPN, SVGIG (reference sequence).